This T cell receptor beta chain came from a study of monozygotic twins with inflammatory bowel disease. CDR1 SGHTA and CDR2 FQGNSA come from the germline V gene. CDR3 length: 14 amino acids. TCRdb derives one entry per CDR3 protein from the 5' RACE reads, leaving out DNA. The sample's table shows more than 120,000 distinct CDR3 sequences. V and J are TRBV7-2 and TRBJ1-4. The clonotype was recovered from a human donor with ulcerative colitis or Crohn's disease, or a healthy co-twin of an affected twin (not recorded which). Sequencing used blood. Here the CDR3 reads CASSLTQVNEKLFF.